A selection of T cell receptor beta chains follows, all from one sample in a study of blood T cell repertoires in COVID-19. The table came from immunoSEQ multiplex PCR; TCRdb's copy has only in-frame clones and leaves some out. The sample holds around 250,000 clones, approximately 91% seen once. Specimen: PBMCs or T cells enriched from blood (not recorded which). These receptors were taken from a human donor in a cohort exposed to, infected with or recovered from COVID-19 (not recorded which). The donor label of this sample is uncertain. CDR3s include the opening cysteine and the closing phenylalanine or tryptophan. Fields, in order: clone size, CDR3 length, J gene, D gene, V gene, CDR3 DNA, CDR3 protein. A D gene is named only where the DNA matches it firmly. Clone size is shown for a subset of rows, as once, few, many or a class of expanded clone.

NA,13,TRBJ1-1,NA,TRBV12-3/TRBV12-4,TGTGCCAGCAGTAACATCATGAACACTGAAGCTTTCTTT,CASSNIMNTEAFF
NA,15,TRBJ2-2,NA,TRBV18,TGTGCCAGCTCACCAACAGGGAAGATTGGAGGGGAGCTGTTTTTT,CASSPTGKIGGELFF
NA,13,TRBJ1-1,TRBD1,TRBV2,TGTGCCAGGGGACAGGGGATGAACACTGAAGCTTTCTTT,CARGQGMNTEAFF
NA,13,TRBJ1-1,NA,TRBV29-1,TGCAGCGTTCCCACAGGGTCGGGGACTGAAGCTTTCTTT,CSVPTGSGTEAFF
once,13,TRBJ1-2,NA,TRBV12-3/TRBV12-4,TGTGCCAGCACTGTAGACGCGGGGGACGGCTACACCTTC,CASTVDAGDGYTF
NA,14,TRBJ2-3,NA,TRBV2,TGTGCCAGCACCCGAGCCCGGGGAACAGATACGCAGTATTTT,CASTRARGTDTQYF
NA,16,TRBJ1-5,TRBD1,TRBV25-1,TGTGCCAGCAGTGAATTAGGCCAGGGGGAGAATCAGCCCCAGCATTTT,CASSELGQGENQPQHF
NA,15,TRBJ2-7,TRBD2,TRBV20-1,TGCAGTGCTAGTGGGTCTGGGAGGGTGGGCTACGAGCAGTACTTC,CSASGSGRVGYEQYF
NA,14,TRBJ1-2,TRBD1,TRBV6-6,TGTGCCAGCAGTTATCCAACAGGGGGGTATGGCTACACCTTC,CASSYPTGGYGYTF
NA,18,TRBJ1-3,NA,TRBV30,TGTGCCTGGAGTGTACTGTTGAGGACAGTGAGCTCTGGAAACACCATATATTTT,CAWSVLLRTVSSGNTIYF
NA,14,TRBJ1-1,NA,TRBV18,TGTGCCAGCCAAGGGGCAGGGAGGGACGGTGAAGCTTTCTTT,CASQGAGRDGEAFF
NA,17,TRBJ2-1,TRBD2,TRBV27,TGTGCCACCTCAATACCGGGACTAGCGGGGGTTATTAATGAGCAGTTCTTC,CATSIPGLAGVINEQFF
NA,13,TRBJ2-7,NA,TRBV12-3/TRBV12-4,TGTGCCAGCAGTTTCCGGAGCTCCTACGAGCAGTACTTC,CASSFRSSYEQYF
NA,11,TRBJ1-3,NA,TRBV29-1,TGCAGCGTTGTAGCGGGGGACACCATATATTTT,CSVVAGDTIYF
NA,17,TRBJ2-5,TRBD2,TRBV7-6,TGTGCCAGCAGCTCCGATCTAGCGGGGGGGCCGGAGGAGACCCAGTACTTC,CASSSDLAGGPEETQYF
NA,13,TRBJ1-1,TRBD1,TRBV19,TGTGCCAGTAGCGCGACAGGGACCACTGAAGCTTTCTTT,CASSATGTTEAFF
NA,16,TRBJ1-6,NA,TRBV7-3,TGTGCCAGCAGTCCCCGTGGGCAGGGTGAGAATTCACCCCTCCACTTT,CASSPRGQGENSPLHF
once,14,TRBJ1-1,NA,TRBV9,TGTGCCAGCTCCTCGGGACTGCAGAACACTGAAGCTTTCTTT,CASSSGLQNTEAFF
NA,14,TRBJ1-1,NA,TRBV28,TGTGCCAGCACCCAGCGGGGGTGGGACACTGAAGCTTTCTTT,CASTQRGWDTEAFF
NA,17,TRBJ1-6,TRBD1,TRBV11-2,TGTGCCAGCAGCTTACCAACAGACAGGGGGCTTAATTCACCCCTCCACTTT,CASSLPTDRGLNSPLHF
NA,18,TRBJ1-4,NA,TRBV27,TGTGCCAGCAGTTTAAGTTTATCGGGAGGGGCCCTTAATGAAAAACTGTTTTTT,CASSLSLSGGALNEKLFF
NA,14,TRBJ1-5,NA,TRBV4-1,TGCGCCAGCAGCCAAGACCCCGTGAATCAGCCCCAGCATTTT,CASSQDPVNQPQHF
NA,14,TRBJ1-2,NA,TRBV5-1,TGCGCCAGCAGCTTGGGCGGAACTGGCTATGGCTACACCTTC,CASSLGGTGYGYTF
few,14,TRBJ1-5,TRBD1,TRBV28,TGTGCCAGCAGTTTTGAGGGGGCCGGGCAGCCCCAGCATTTT,CASSFEGAGQPQHF
once,15,TRBJ2-3,TRBD2,TRBV3-1/TRBV3-2,TGTGCCAGCAGCCCGGGACTAGCCAGCACAGATACGCAGTATTTT,CASSPGLASTDTQYF
NA,21,TRBJ2-7,TRBD2,TRBV19,TGTGCCAGTAGAGAGGGGAGGATGGCGGGGGGCCCTTCCATAAACTCCTACGAGCAGTACTTC,CASREGRMAGGPSINSYEQYF
NA,17,TRBJ1-6,NA,TRBV15,TGTGCCACCAGCAGAGACGCCCACATCTCCTATAATTCACCCCTCCACTTT,CATSRDAHISYNSPLHF
NA,16,TRBJ2-5,TRBD1,TRBV2,TGTGCCAGCAGTGGGACAGGGGGCGGACAGGGAGAGACCCAGTACTTC,CASSGTGGGQGETQYF
NA,12,TRBJ2-7,NA,TRBV6-5,TGTGCCAGCGGCGGGATAGGCTACGAGCAGTACTTC,CASGGIGYEQYF
NA,15,TRBJ1-3,NA,TRBV7-9,TGTGCCAGCAGCCAACCCCTGAGCTCTGGAAACACCATATATTTT,CASSQPLSSGNTIYF
NA,13,TRBJ2-2,TRBD1,TRBV25-1,TGTGCCAGCACTGACAGGGTGACCGGGGAGCTGTTTTTT,CASTDRVTGELFF
NA,15,TRBJ2-3,TRBD2,TRBV7-2,TGTGCCAGCAGCTCGAAGCGGGGGGGCACAGATACGCAGTATTTT,CASSSKRGGTDTQYF
NA,14,TRBJ2-7,NA,TRBV14,TGTGCCAGCAGCCAAGGAAGGAACAGCTACGAGCAGTACTTC,CASSQGRNSYEQYF
once,12,TRBJ2-1,NA,TRBV7-8,TGTGCCAGCAGCCCCCTGGCCAATGAGCAGTTCTTC,CASSPLANEQFF
NA,14,TRBJ1-3,NA,TRBV19,TGTGCCAGTAGATTGACAAGGGGCTCAAACACCATATATTTT,CASRLTRGSNTIYF
NA,14,TRBJ1-1,NA,TRBV10-3,TGTGCCATCAGTGAGACGGGGGGCAGCACTGAAGCTTTCTTT,CAISETGGSTEAFF
NA,19,TRBJ2-7,NA,TRBV1,TGCACCAGCAGCCAAGATCCGGGTTGTCAGGACAGGCCTCGTCGCGAGCAGTACTTC,CTSSQDPGCQDRPRREQYF
once,15,TRBJ1-2,TRBD1,TRBV28,TGTGCCAGCAGTGGTACAGGGGGAGATAACTATGGCTACACCTTC,CASSGTGGDNYGYTF
once,16,TRBJ2-3,TRBD2,TRBV19,TGTGCCAGTAGTGGATCTAGCGGGGGGGGCACAGATACGCAGTATTTT,CASSGSSGGGTDTQYF
NA,13,TRBJ1-1,NA,TRBV12-3/TRBV12-4,TGTGCCAGCAGTGGGGGCGCGAACACTGAAGCTTTCTTT,CASSGGANTEAFF
NA,16,TRBJ1-4,NA,TRBV19,TGTGCCAGTACCCCAGCCAGACAGCCAACTAATGAAAAACTGTTTTTT,CASTPARQPTNEKLFF
once,13,TRBJ1-3,NA,TRBV4-1,TGCGCCAGCAGCCCTGGACAGGGAAACACCATATATTTT,CASSPGQGNTIYF
NA,14,TRBJ2-7,TRBD1,TRBV3-1/TRBV3-2,TGTGCCAGCAGCCATGGACAGGGGACCTACGAGCAGTACTTC,CASSHGQGTYEQYF
NA,12,TRBJ1-1,NA,TRBV2,TGTGCCCCCCTCGGAGGAAAAACTGAAGCTTTCTTT,CAPLGGKTEAFF
NA,13,TRBJ1-2,NA,TRBV19,TGTGCCAGTAAAATTGGGAACGAGCGGGGCTACACCTTC,CASKIGNERGYTF
once,17,TRBJ2-7,TRBD1,TRBV5-6,TGTGCCAGCAGCTTATTGCCGACGGGACAGGGGTCCTACGAGCAGTACTTC,CASSLLPTGQGSYEQYF
NA,14,TRBJ1-1,TRBD1,TRBV29-1,TGCAGCGGAAACGCCGGGACAGGCAGGACTGAAGCTTTCTTT,CSGNAGTGRTEAFF
once,15,TRBJ2-5,TRBD2,TRBV5-1,TGCGCCAGCAGCTTGGGGGCGCGGGGGCAAGAGACCCAGTACTTC,CASSLGARGQETQYF
NA,15,TRBJ1-1,NA,TRBV19,TGTGCCAGTAGTATTACCGGGGCGGGAAACACTGAAGCTTTCTTT,CASSITGAGNTEAFF
NA,16,TRBJ1-1,TRBD1,TRBV18,TGTGCCAGCTCACCAGGGCAGGGGGCGCGGGTCACTGAAGCTTTCTTT,CASSPGQGARVTEAFF
NA,13,TRBJ2-2,TRBD1,TRBV5-6,TGTGCCAGCAGGTCAGGGGGCACCGGGGAGCTGTTTTTT,CASRSGGTGELFF